This T cell receptor (beta chain) emerged from a study of Ad26.COV2.S vaccination and SARS-CoV-2 variants. Study as a whole: Ad26.COV2.S given intramuscularly, once or twice 56 days apart.

The V segment lost 4 bases and the J segment 0 bases; nucleotides outside the gene matches: 11. The CDR3 contains 17 residues. Germline V CDR1 and CDR2: MNHEY, SMNVEV (reference sequence). Notes on the study in general: Recipients given vaccine exceeded placebo recipients in spike-specific TCR breadth.

Produced via immunoSEQ multiplex PCR; TCRdb's table is partial and in-frame only. This sample has some 390,000 clones, with about nine tenths found just once. As to this clone: What it binds is not known.

Treatment meaning: around 19 received Ad26.COV2.S at low or high dose, single or two shots; roughly five received placebo; per-sample allocation not given. Each sample was drawn 63 days after the first injection (of vaccine or placebo). Sequenced material: peripheral blood, taken in a trial of Ad26.COV2.S vaccine versus placebo. The source is a person between 18 and 65 years old who received the Ad26.COV2.S COVID-19 vaccine or a placebo. V usage is TRBV27 and J usage is TRBJ1-1; 7 bases line up with TRBD1. The CDR3 nucleotides are TGTGCCAGCAGTTCCCTGGGACAGATGATACTGAACACTGAAGCTTTCTTT. As protein: CASSSLGQMILNTEAFF.